This TCR beta chain emerged from a study of blood T cell repertoires in COVID-19. Study as a whole: Donors in the United States, Italy and Spain gave samples during acute or convalescent COVID-19. T cells, B-cell-depleted T cells, or PBMCs supplied cDNA or gDNA.

The germline CDR1 and CDR2 sequences are SGHAT and FQNNGV. Trimming cost V 2 bases and J 3 bases, with 13 bases left between them. CDR3 length: 15 residues. Per the study methods: Using reference gene primer amplification, nucleated cell counts were estimated. Some clones are missing from TCRdb's copy, which holds only in-frame ones; the method was immunoSEQ multiplex PCR. The DNA gave D and trimming, while V, J and clone size come from that table. The sample includes roughly 180,000 clones, over 70% of them seen just once. Sequenced: PBMCs or T cells enriched from blood (not recorded which). The chain links TRBV11-2 to TRBJ1-1; D gene ambiguous. This TCR came from a woman aged 40 to 50 with acute COVID-19. The chain's CDR3 is CASSLYREWHTEAFF. As DNA, the CDR3 is TGTGCCAGCAGCTTATATCGGGAATGGCACACTGAAGCTTTCTTT.